This TCR beta chain originates from a study of OX40 agonist ivuxolimab in advanced cancers. Study as a whole: Eligibility admitted prior anti-PD-1, anti-PD-L1 or anti-CTLA-4 therapy; 40% had some.

Germline CDR1 reads SNHLY; CDR2 reads FYNNEI. Trimming pared 4 bases from V and 11 bases from J, leaving 14 bases between. The CDR3 has 12 residues. As for this clone: The target antigen is unknown.

No patient had autoimmune disease or received systemic immunosuppression. Sequencing used immunoSEQ multiplex PCR; TCRdb keeps in-frame clones, though not all of them. Of tens of thousands of clones detected, about four fifths appear once; the ten largest clones hold more than 1%. Study results and limitations: There was clonal expansion of CD4+ and CD8+ blood T cells by week 6 at 0.1 to 3.0 mg/kg.

The receptor's source is an adult with an advanced solid tumor such as melanoma, head and neck, liver or kidney cancer. The starting material was CD4+ or CD8+ T cells sorted from blood, obtained in a trial of the OX40 agonist ivuxolimab. This chain joins TRBV2 and TRBJ1-1; a possible D gene is TRBD1 (5 bases). CDR3 DNA sequence: TGTGCCAGCAGTGCCGGGGGGTTTGGGGCTTTCTTT. It yields the protein CASSAGGFGAFF.